These T cell receptor beta chains were read from a single sample in a study of blood T cell repertoires in COVID-19. Produced via immunoSEQ multiplex PCR; TCRdb's table is partial and in-frame only. Counted here are 200,000 to 250,000 clones, approximately 83% occurring once; the ten biggest clones make up 1.3%. Sequencing used PBMCs or T cells enriched from blood (not recorded which). These receptors originate from a woman aged 40 to 50 with acute COVID-19. The CDR3 runs from the conserved cysteine through the conserved F or W. A D gene is named only where the DNA matches it firmly. Expanded clones are given a class, and other clones once, few, many or no size at all.

j_call d_call v_call clone_size cdr3_aa cdr3_nt
TRBJ2-2 - TRBV11-3 few CASSLVSTGELFF TGTGCCAGCAGCTTAGTCTCGACCGGGGAGCTGTTTTTT
TRBJ1-4 - TRBV6-2/TRBV6-3 - CASSEGGREKLFF TGTGCCAGCAGTGAGGGTGGAAGAGAAAAACTGTTTTTT
TRBJ1-6 - TRBV5-1 - CASSLDKAGTLHF TGCGCCAGCAGCTTGGATAAGGCGGGGACCCTCCACTTT
TRBJ2-5 - TRBV7-9 few CASSLGVGRGPQETQYF TGTGCCAGCAGCTTAGGGGTTGGCAGGGGTCCTCAAGAGACCCAGTACTTC
TRBJ2-2 - TRBV6-5 - CASRLRFGELFF TGTGCCAGCAGACTCCGGTTCGGGGAGCTGTTTTTT
TRBJ2-7 - TRBV2 - CASSALSSYEQYF TGTGCCAGCAGTGCTTTGTCCTCCTACGAGCAGTACTTC
TRBJ1-2 TRBD1 TRBV7-8 - CASSSGQGQGGGYTF TGTGCCAGCAGCTCGGGCCAGGGACAGGGAGGCGGCTACACCTTC
TRBJ2-1 TRBD2 TRBV10-2 - CASSEGLAGPFDEQFF TGCGCCAGCAGTGAGGGACTAGCGGGGCCTTTTGATGAGCAGTTCTTC
TRBJ2-2 - TRBV14 - CASSHYTRVNTGELFF TGTGCCAGCAGCCACTACACGCGGGTGAACACCGGGGAGCTGTTTTTT
TRBJ1-4 - TRBV7-2 - CASSSYRATNEKLFF TGTGCCAGCAGCTCTTACAGGGCGACTAATGAAAAACTGTTTTTT
TRBJ1-5 TRBD1 TRBV28 - CASSPGGRGQPQHF TGTGCCAGCAGTCCAGGGGGCCGGGGTCAGCCCCAGCATTTT
TRBJ2-5 - TRBV21-1 - CASSKAETGTAKYQQETQYF TGTGCCAGCAGCAAAGCGGAGACAGGGACAGCTAAGTATCAGCAAGAGACCCAGTACTTC
TRBJ2-1 TRBD2 TRBV28 - CATYPGGYSYNEQFF TGTGCCACCTATCCCGGGGGGTATTCCTACAATGAGCAGTTCTTC
TRBJ2-1 - TRBV29-1 - CSVLPTQSGSGNEQFF TGCAGCGTTCTTCCAACGCAGAGCGGGTCAGGCAATGAGCAGTTCTTC
TRBJ2-3 - TRBV5-1 - CASSPGDNSDTQYF TGCGCCAGCAGCCCGGGGGATAACTCAGATACGCAGTATTTT
TRBJ2-7 - TRBV6-5 - CASSYSSGGEQYF TGTGCCAGCAGTTACTCCTCCGGAGGGGAGCAGTACTTC
TRBJ1-5 - TRBV7-8 - CASRTTGRGGKQPQHF TGTGCCAGCAGAACTACCGGGAGAGGTGGAAAACAGCCCCAGCATTTT
TRBJ2-7 TRBD2 TRBV5-1 - CASSPVPGLASYEQYF TGCGCCAGCAGCCCCGTCCCGGGACTAGCGAGTTACGAGCAGTACTTC
TRBJ1-5 - TRBV2 - CASSAGFAGNQPQHF TGTGCCAGCAGCGCCGGGTTTGCCGGCAATCAGCCCCAGCATTTT
TRBJ1-2 - TRBV19 - CASSAPPQVRGYTF TGTGCCAGCAGTGCGCCCCCCCAGGTGCGTGGCTACACCTTC
TRBJ2-3 TRBD2 TRBV30 few CAWNGGTSGRDTDTQYF TGTGCCTGGAATGGCGGGACTAGCGGGAGGGACACAGATACGCAGTATTTT
TRBJ2-6 TRBD2 TRBV6-2/TRBV6-3 - CASSGLAGGGGANVLTF TGTGCCAGCAGCGGACTAGCGGGAGGAGGTGGGGCCAACGTCCTGACTTTC
TRBJ1-2 - TRBV18 - CASSPSRDGYTF TGTGCCAGCTCACCTTCCAGGGATGGCTACACCTTC
TRBJ1-4 TRBD1 TRBV2 - CAITSGTGQTEGLFF TGTGCCATTACCAGCGGGACAGGGCAAACTGAGGGACTGTTTTTT
TRBJ1-3 TRBD1 TRBV20-1 - CSASPGTGSGNTIYF TGCAGTGCGAGTCCCGGGACAGGGTCGGGAAACACCATATATTTT
TRBJ2-1 TRBD1 TRBV6-5 few CASSNRQGVYNEQFF TGTGCCAGCAGCAATCGACAGGGAGTCTACAATGAGCAGTTCTTC
TRBJ2-3 TRBD2 TRBV19 - CASSTGTSGKYF TGTGCCAGTAGTACCGGGACTAGCGGAAAGTATTTT
TRBJ1-1 TRBD1 TRBV19 - CASSLQGIRAMNTEAFF TGTGCCAGTAGCCTACAGGGGATTAGGGCTATGAACACTGAAGCTTTCTTT
TRBJ1-6 - TRBV18 - CASSPAGVFDSPLHF TGTGCCAGCTCACCGGCAGGGGTGTTCGATTCACCCCTCCACTTT
TRBJ2-5 TRBD2 TRBV5-1 - CASSSSGGETQYF TGCGCCAGCAGCTCTAGCGGTGGAGAGACCCAGTACTTC
TRBJ2-2 TRBD2 TRBV14 - CASSHPGLAGGFTGELFF TGTGCCAGCAGCCATCCGGGACTAGCGGGAGGCTTCACCGGGGAGCTGTTTTTT
TRBJ1-2 - TRBV6-1 few CASSEALLGGYGYTF TGTGCCAGCAGTGAAGCGCTTCTAGGTGGTTATGGCTACACCTTC